The 14 T cell receptor beta chains listed next were all sequenced from one sample in a study of T cell repertoires in cytomegalovirus infection. These receptors' targets are unknown. MiXCR, applied by TCRdb to the reads, yields one record per CDR3 protein. The sample consists of roughly 700,000 distinct CDR3 sequences, around 32% of them appearing once. Material: cultured PBMCs, obtained from culture after CMV antigen stimulation. The receptors stem from a human donor in good health (CMV status not recorded). Some clones in this sample may be carry-over from other donors' samples.

This clonotype came up a few times. This sequence joins TRBV7-6 and TRBJ1-1, with TRBD1 identical over 8 bases. Trimming cost V 5 bases and J 0 bases; bases outside gene matches: 11. Germline-derived CDR1 and CDR2 are SGHVS and FNYEAQ. The CDR3 is 17 residues long. CDR3 sequence (DNA): TGTGCCAGCAGCGCGGGGAACAGGGGGACCTTGAACACTGAAGCTTTCTTT. The encoded protein is CASSAGNRGTLNTEAFF.

The CDR3, as DNA: TGTGCCAGCAGTTTATCTAGCAGCCATACGCAGTATTTT. Its protein product is CASSLSSSHTQYF. V usage is TRBV28 and J usage is TRBJ2-3; a possible D gene is TRBD2 (5 bases). Germline CDR1 and CDR2: MDHEN and SYDVKM. The CDR3 extends over 13 amino acids. Trimming cost V 1 base and J 7 bases, with 9 bases left between them.

This chain links TRBV28 with TRBJ2-5, with unresolved D. In germline, CDR1 is MDHEN, CDR2 SYDVKM. V was cut by 4 bases and J by 2 bases, with 17 bases left in between. CDR3 length equals 16 residues. This CDR3 reads CASSSPFTVEQETQYF. The CDR3 DNA reads as TGTGCCAGCAGTTCCCCCTTTACGGTAGAGCAAGAGACCCAGTACTTC.

This clonotype has only a few counts. This chain connects TRBV27 to TRBJ2-2, with unresolved D. V dropped 4 bases and J dropped 2 bases, with 11 bases sitting between them. Germline lookup yields CDR1 MNHEY and CDR2 SMNVEV (reference sequence). The CDR3 totals 15 residues. CDR3 sequence: CASSYGAYNTGELFF. In nucleotides, the CDR3 is TGTGCCAGCAGTTACGGCGCCTATAACACCGGGGAGCTGTTTTTT.

This clonotype was seen a few times. The rearrangement links TRBV6-1 to TRBJ1-1; D gene uncertain. From germline, CDR1 is MNHNS and CDR2 SASEGT. The V and J ends lost 6 bases and 6 bases respectively, with 17 bases between them. CDR3 length: 14 amino acids. CDR3: CASSPLETFSEAFF. As DNA, the CDR3 is TGTGCCAGCAGCCCCCTTGAGACGTTCTCTGAAGCTTTCTTT.

This clonotype was counted at least ten times. This sequence joins TRBV7-2 and TRBJ2-6, with 9 bases that match TRBD1. Germline values: CDR1 SGHTA, CDR2 FQGNSA. This CDR3 has 17 amino acids. J gave up 0 bases and V 7 bases, and 7 bases lay outside the gene matches. DNA of the CDR3: TGTGCCAGCATCACCGGGACAGGGCTCTCTGGGGCCAACGTCCTGACTTTC. Translated, it gives CASITGTGLSGANVLTF.

This chain links TRBV4-3 with TRBJ2-5; 8 nucleotides agree with TRBD1. CDR1 LGHNA and CDR2 YSLEER come from the germline V gene. The ends lost 5 bases at V and 3 bases at J; junction bases unmatched: 8. The CDR3 loop spans 15 amino acids. The CDR3 DNA follows: TGCGCCAGCAGCTCGGGGACAGGACAGGAAGAGACCCAGTACTTC. It yields the protein CASSSGTGQEETQYF.

This clonotype was seen only a few times. This chain's CDR3 is CASSSRLGGRAGETQYF. The CDR3 DNA reads as TGTGCCAGCAGCTCCCGACTGGGCGGGAGGGCCGGGGAGACCCAGTACTTC. V gene TRBV7-8 combines with J gene TRBJ2-5; 9 positions agree with TRBD2. J gave up 5 bases and V 4 bases, and 14 bases lay outside the gene matches. The CDR3 is 17 amino acids. CDR1 is SGHVS and CDR2 is FQNEAQ in the germline V gene.

The chain's CDR3 is CASYRVGTEAFF. CDR3 DNA: TGTGCCAGCTATAGGGTGGGCACTGAAGCTTTCTTT. V usage is TRBV12-3 or TRBV12-4 and J usage is TRBJ1-1; no firm D call. This CDR3 spans 12 amino acids. Trimming took off 8 bases at V and 4 bases at J, with 11 bases between the two ends.

V and J are TRBV6-2 or TRBV6-3 and TRBJ1-5; tentatively, D is TRBD1 (6 bases). V lost 4 bases to trimming and J lost 3 bases, with 10 bases between them. The CDR3 is 14 residues long. Germline V gene sequence: CDR1 MNHEY, CDR2 SVGEGT. CDR3 nucleotides: TGTGCCAGCAGTTCTCGACAGGACAATCAGCCCCAGCATTTT. It is translated as CASSSRQDNQPQHF.

This clonotype came up many times. The DNA of the CDR3 is TGTGCCAGCAGCTTAGCTCCCGCACTCAATGAGCAGTTCTTC. This translates into CASSLAPALNEQFF. The rearrangement joins TRBV7-2 to TRBJ2-1; the D is unclear. The CDR3 spans 14 residues. V was shortened by 0 bases and J by 6 bases, with 9 bases between the two germline ends. Germline CDR1 reads SGHTA; CDR2 reads FQGNSA.

This clonotype came up once. The rearrangement uses TRBV11-2 and TRBJ2-7, with D maybe TRBD2 (6 bases). Germline lookup yields CDR1 SGHAT and CDR2 FQNNGV. Trimming pared 0 bases from V and 3 bases from J, leaving 21 bases between. There are 18 residues in the CDR3. CDR3 amino acids: CASSLDWREGEVGYEQYF. The CDR3 DNA follows: TGTGCCAGCAGCTTAGATTGGCGGGAAGGTGAGGTTGGCTACGAGCAGTACTTC.

This clonotype was recorded a few times. In DNA form, the CDR3 reads TGCGCCAGCAGCCCGGGGGTGGCCTATGGCTACACCTTC. This gives the protein CASSPGVAYGYTF. The chain carries TRBV5-1 and TRBJ1-2, with a tentative D call TRBD1 (5 bases). The germline V and J ends were trimmed by 4 bases and 4 bases, with 11 bases remaining between them. The germline gives CDR1 SGHRS, CDR2 YFSETQ. This CDR3 contains 13 residues.

In this sample, this clonotype turned up many times. The chain recombines TRBV7-8 with TRBJ2-1; 9 bases match TRBD2. Germline CDR1 and CDR2: SGHVS and FQNEAQ. There are 14 residues in the CDR3. J was trimmed by 6 bases and V by 2 bases; bases with no gene match: 2. The CDR3 nucleotides are TGTGCCAGCAGCTTACTAGCGGGGACCAATGAGCAGTTCTTC. Its translation is CASSLLAGTNEQFF.